This T cell receptor beta chain was obtained from a study of T-cell memory formation after mild COVID-19. About the research overall: TCR clusters were mostly confined to one donor each. Points from the study as a whole: Memory cells collected pre-infection included some clones that later responded, suggesting cross-reactive memory joined. CD4/CD8 balance characterized clones contracting day 15 to 85, and CD4+ skew characterized later expanders. The main location of contracting CD4+ clones was CM and EM, and that of contracting CD8+ clones was EMRA.

Germline trimming cut 4 bases from V and 2 bases from J; bases unmatched to any gene: 9. Germline CDR1 SQVTM, CDR2 ANQGSEA. This CDR3 contains 15 residues. A note on this clonotype: As yet, its antigen is unknown.

TCRdb passed the 5' RACE reads through MiXCR, listing each CDR3 protein once. Here the sample spans 140,000 to 150,000 distinct CDR3 sequences, 15% to 20% being singletons. Sequenced sample: PBMCs or a T cell subset sorted from them (not recorded which). The chain joins TRBV29-1 to TRBJ1-2, with 8 bases that match TRBD1. The receptor comes from an adult woman who had mild COVID-19 (a few samples of this study predate the infection). Cell type and time point are not known. Here the CDR3 DNA reads TGCAGCGTTGTTATGGTGAACAGGGGGAACTATGGCTACACCTTC. Amino acids: CSVVMVNRGNYGYTF.